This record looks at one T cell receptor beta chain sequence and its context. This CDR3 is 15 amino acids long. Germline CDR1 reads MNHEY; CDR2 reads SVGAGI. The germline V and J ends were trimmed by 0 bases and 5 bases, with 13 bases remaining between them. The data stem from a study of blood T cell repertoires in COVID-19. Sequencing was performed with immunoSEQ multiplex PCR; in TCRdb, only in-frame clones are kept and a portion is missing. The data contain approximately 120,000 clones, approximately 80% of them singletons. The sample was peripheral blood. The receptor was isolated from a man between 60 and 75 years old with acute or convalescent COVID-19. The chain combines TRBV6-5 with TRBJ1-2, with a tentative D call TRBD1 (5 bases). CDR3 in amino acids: CASSYSPGGKYGYTF. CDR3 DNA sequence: TGTGCCAGCAGTTACTCCCCGGGGGGAAAATATGGCTACACCTTC.